The TCR beta chain described here comes from a study of blood T cell repertoires in COVID-19. Across the study: The samples span acute and convalescent COVID-19 from the United States, Italy and Spain.

In the authors' workflow: Reference gene primer amplification in the assay estimated nucleated cell counts. Sequenced by immunoSEQ multiplex PCR; TCRdb stores in-frame clones only, minus some. Clone size and V and J calls were adopted from that table, with D and trimming inferred from the DNA. The top ten clones hold 14% of a sample with around 170,000 clones, 80% of them seen once. The cohort comprised adults aged about 18 to 90 years residing in about two dozen US areas. Participant-given clinical history determined each cohort assignment. Germline loops: CDR1 MNHEY, CDR2 SMNVEV (reference sequence). The V gene lost 3 bases and the J gene lost 5 bases, with 20 bases spanning the gap. This CDR3 has 16 residues.

This sequence was found in a man between 60 and 75 years old who had been exposed to COVID-19. This chain connects TRBV27 to TRBJ2-7; a possible D gene is TRBD1 (6 bases). The sequencing sample was made of PBMCs or T cells enriched from blood (not recorded which). CDR3 sequence reads: CASSFFPGTLGHEQYF. CDR3 sequence (DNA): TGTGCCAGCAGTTTCTTCCCCGGGACACTGGGCCACGAGCAGTACTTC.